What follows are 26 T cell receptor beta chains derived from one specimen sequenced in a study of Tregs in tolerant kidney transplant recipients. This table comes from immunoSEQ multiplex PCR, and its TCRdb copy is limited to in-frame clones, with some not included. The sample totals about 6,000 clones. Recipients received nonmyeloablative bone marrow transplants from related graft donors, with transient mixed chimerism. Sequencing was performed on CD8+ T cells from blood (PBMCs), taken 12 months after the transplant. These receptors were taken from a human patient who received a combined kidney and bone marrow transplant. The T cells may partly be graft donor cells.

Worth noting for this clone: The CDR3 end falls 3 residues outside the read, so it is completed with the germline J gene. The chain recombines TRBV7-9 with TRBJ1-5; possibly TRBD1 for D (6 bases). Between the trimmed V and J ends, which lost 5 bases and 6 bases, there was a span of 14 bases. Per germline, CDR1 SEHNR and CDR2 FQNEAQ (reference sequence). This CDR3 is built from 14 residues. CDR3 residues: CASSPGGQGQPQHF. The part of the CDR3 DNA that was read is TGTGCCAGCAGCCCGGGGGGGCAGGGTCAGCCC.

As for this clone: The read ends 3 residues shy of where the CDR3 ends; the end is completed using the germline J gene. V usage is TRBV19 and J usage is TRBJ2-1; 7 bases map to TRBD1. V gave up 3 bases and J gave up 8 bases; unmatched junction bases: 10. The germline gives CDR1 LNHDA, CDR2 SQIVND (reference sequence). This CDR3 contains 15 residues. The CDR3 protein is CASSMGRGPPDEQFF. CDR3 DNA (partial): TGTGCCAGTAGTATGGGTAGGGGGCCTCCAGATGAG.

With regard to this clone: The junction shows a germline mismatch at one end, possibly a read error. Sequencing ends 3 residues short of the CDR3 end; the germline J gene provides the rest. This chain uses TRBV4-2 with TRBJ1-1, with D perhaps matching TRBD1 (5 bases). There are 14 residues in the CDR3. From germline, CDR1 is LGHNA and CDR2 YNFKEQ. CDR3 region: CASSHMSGHTEAFF. The DNA read from the CDR3 is TGCGCCAGCAGCCATATGTCAGGGCATACTGAA.

About this clone itself: The read terminates 3 residues before the CDR3 end, so the remaining end is supplied by the germline J gene. This chain links TRBV7-9 with TRBJ1-1; D ambiguous. Trimming shortened V by 1 base and J by 5 bases, and 8 bases separated the two germline ends. The CDR3 consists of 13 residues. The germline gives CDR1 SEHNR, CDR2 FQNEAQ (reference sequence). CDR3 DNA (partial): TGTGCCAGCAGCTTAGTTGACGGGACTGAA. This sequence encodes CASSLVDGTE. In full, the CDR3 is CASSLVDGTEAFF. The full variable domain, its missing parts supplied by reference TRBV7-9 and TRBJ1-1, is DTGVSQNPRHKITKRGQNVTFRCDPISEHNRLYWYRQTLGQGPEFLTYFQNEAQLEKSRLLSDRFSAERPKGSFSTLEIQRTEQGDSAMYLCASSLVDGTEAFFGQGTRLTVV.

About this clone itself: The DNA ends 3 residues before the CDR3 does, and the rest of the CDR3 is filled in from the germline J gene. The chain links TRBV27 to TRBJ1-5, with D uncertain. V was trimmed by 2 bases and J by 4 bases, leaving 6 bases between them. This CDR3 spans 13 amino acids. The germline V gene has CDR1 MNHEY and CDR2 SMNVEV (reference sequence). The CDR3 protein is CASSLHRNQPQHF. The sequenced CDR3 bases are TGTGCCAGCAGTTTACATAGAAATCAGCCC.

This clone is identified as large from frequency. The read ends 3 residues early relative to the CDR3; the germline J gene fills the gap. This rearrangement joins TRBV5-1 to TRBJ2-7; 10 bases are a match to TRBD2. V gave up 0 bases and J gave up 4 bases; unmatched junction bases: 4. The V gene's germline CDR1 is SGHRS and CDR2 YFSETQ. This CDR3 comprises 15 residues. CDR3 sequence: CASSLEASGSYEQYF. CDR3 DNA, as far as it was read: TGCGCCAGCAGCTTGGAGGCTAGCGGGAGTTACGAG.

A note on this clone: The read comes to an end 3 residues before the CDR3 does, leaving the germline J gene to fill in the end. The gene calls are TRBV27 and TRBJ1-1; 7 nucleotides agree with TRBD1. Germline-derived CDR1 and CDR2 are MNHEY and SMNVEV (reference sequence). The CDR3 is 13 residues long. Germline trimming cut 5 bases from V and 4 bases from J; bases unmatched to any gene: 4. The covered CDR3 bases are TGTGCCAGCAGTGCAGGGGGAGGCACTGAA. The encoded protein is CASSAGGGTE. The complete CDR3 reads CASSAGGGTEAFF.

To note about this clone: The DNA ends 3 residues before the CDR3 does, and the rest of the CDR3 is filled in from the germline J gene. This chain connects TRBV7-8 to TRBJ2-1, with 14 nucleotides matching TRBD2. The CDR3 is 13 residues long. The junction had 1 base not matched to a gene; V was cut back by 8 bases and J by 7 bases. The germline V gene encodes CDR1 SGHVS and CDR2 FQNEAQ. CDR3 in amino acids: CASRTSGRNEQFF. The sequenced CDR3 bases are TGTGCCAGCCGGACTAGCGGGAGGAATGAG.

This clone is identified as large from frequency. Read coverage stops 3 residues before the CDR3 terminus; the germline J gene supplies the remainder. This sequence joins TRBV19 and TRBJ2-7, with a tentative D call TRBD2 (6 bases). Trimming removed 7 bases at V and 1 base at J, with 17 bases between. Germline V gives CDR1 LNHDA, CDR2 SQIVND (reference sequence). The CDR3 is 15 residues long. The CDR3 loop is CASTTRHGGSYEQYF. CDR3 DNA, as far as it was read: TGTGCCAGTACTACACGACATGGAGGGTCCTACGAG.

Notes on this clone: The read falls 3 residues short of the CDR3 end, and the missing part is taken from the germline J gene. J is TRBJ1-2 and V is TRBV19; no clear D. This CDR3 contains 12 residues. Germline CDR1 reads LNHDA; CDR2 reads SQIVND (reference sequence). Between the trimmed V and J ends, which lost 6 bases and 5 bases, there was a span of 10 bases. The sequenced part of the CDR3 DNA is TGTGCCAGTAGCCGACTTCCTTATGGC. Translated, it gives CASSRLPYG. Given in full, the CDR3 is CASSRLPYGYTF. The variable domain in full, completed from reference TRBV19 and TRBJ1-2, reads DGGITQSPKYLFRKEGQNVTLSCEQNLNHDAMYWYRQDPGQGLRLIYYSQIVNDFQKGDIAEGYSVSREKKESFPLTVTSAQKNPTAFYLCASSRLPYGYTFGSGTRLTVV.

As to this clone: The observed sequence ends 3 residues before the CDR3 terminus, with the missing tail filled in from the germline J gene. The chain has TRBV19 and TRBJ2-7; 13 nucleotides align to TRBD2. V lost 3 bases and J lost 2; bases outside the gene matches: 1. The germline CDR1 and CDR2 sequences are LNHDA and SQIVND (reference sequence). The CDR3 length is 15 residues. The CDR3 sequence is CASSMGTSGTYEQYF. Partial CDR3 DNA: TGTGCCAGTAGTATGGGGACTAGCGGGACCTACGAG.

The sequenced part of the CDR3 DNA is TGTGCCTGGAACGAAGGGGGCATCTACGAG. It translates to CAWNEGGIYE. From start to end, the CDR3 is CAWNEGGIYEQYF. The chain is built from TRBV30 and TRBJ2-7; 7 bases map to TRBD1. The read falls 3 residues short of the CDR3 end, and the missing part is taken from the germline J gene. The CDR3 sequence is 13 residues long. Trimming at V came to 4 bases and at J to 3 bases, leaving 6 bases not matched to a gene. Germline V gene data show CDR1 as GTSNPN and CDR2 as SVGIG (reference sequence).

About this clone itself: The read is 3 residues too short to cover the CDR3 end, so that end is filled in from the germline J gene. The chain joins TRBV20-1 to TRBJ2-7, with D maybe TRBD1 (5 bases). CDR3 size: 16 residues. Germline CDR1 DFQATT, CDR2 SNEGSKA (reference sequence). With 4 bases removed from V and 2 bases from J, the gap between germline ends came to 21 bases. CDR3 bases read: TGCAGTGCTACGCCCCTACAGGAAATGCGTGCCTACGAG. The encoded protein is CSATPLQEMRAYE. The full CDR3 sequence reads CSATPLQEMRAYEQYF.

A note on this clone: The CDR3 end lies 3 residues beyond the end of the read and is filled in from the germline J gene. V is TRBV7-2 and J is TRBJ1-1; D perhaps matches TRBD1 (6 bases). CDR3 length equals 14 residues. Trimming cost V 1 base and J 3 bases, with 9 bases left between them. The germline CDR1 and CDR2 sequences are SGHTA and FQGNSA. The covered CDR3 bases are TGTGCCAGCAGCTTAGGGCCAGGGGACACTGAA. It encodes CASSLGPGDTE. The full CDR3 is CASSLGPGDTEAFF.

On this clone itself: The read terminates 3 residues before the CDR3 end, so the remaining end is supplied by the germline J gene. The chain couples TRBV4-2 to TRBJ1-1, with TRBD1 as a possible D gene (5 bases). Germline V gives CDR1 LGHNA, CDR2 YNFKEQ. Between the trimmed V and J ends, which lost 4 bases and 2 bases, there was a span of 11 bases. The CDR3 runs to 14 residues. The CDR3: CASSPQGPNTEAFF. The CDR3 bases that were read are TGTGCCAGCAGCCCTCAGGGCCCCAACACTGAA.

With regard to this clone: The missing CDR3 end, 3 residues past where the read stops, is filled in from the germline J gene. The chain employs TRBV10-2 and TRBJ2-1; D is unclear. In germline, CDR1 is WSHSY, CDR2 SAAADI. The CDR3 consists of 13 residues. Trimming left V 6 bases short and J 8 bases short, with 14 bases between. CDR3 DNA (partial): TGCGCCAGCAGGTACCGGGTGGCCGATGAG. Its translation is CASRYRVADE. The full CDR3 reads CASRYRVADEQFF.

This clone counts as medium-sized (0.01 to 0.1%) by frequency. The observed sequence ends 3 residues before the CDR3 terminus, with the missing tail filled in from the germline J gene. The chain employs TRBV19 and TRBJ2-3; 12 nucleotides align to TRBD2. J lost 5 bases, V lost 3 bases, and 12 bases had no gene match. The length of the CDR3 is 18 residues. Germline CDR1 and CDR2: LNHDA and SQIVND (reference sequence). CDR3 region: CASSMGPTSGSWVDTQYF. Incomplete CDR3 DNA: TGTGCCAGTAGTATGGGACCGACTAGCGGGAGTTGGGTAGATACG.

As for this clone: The read terminates 3 residues ahead of where the CDR3 ends, so the germline J gene completes it. V is TRBV19 and J is TRBJ1-1; 12 bases fit TRBD1. The CDR3 totals 16 residues. Germline V gene data show CDR1 as LNHDA and CDR2 as SQIVND (reference sequence). After removal of 4 bases from V and 4 bases from J, the junction contained 7 bases not matched to a gene. The CDR3 sequence: CASSNPGTGGRTEAFF. The sequenced part of the CDR3 DNA is TGTGCCAGTAGTAACCCCGGGACAGGGGGCCGCACTGAA. Together with reference TRBV19 and TRBJ1-1, the CDR3 gives the full variable domain: DGGITQSPKYLFRKEGQNVTLSCEQNLNHDAMYWYRQDPGQGLRLIYYSQIVNDFQKGDIAEGYSVSREKKESFPLTVTSAQKNPTAFYLCASSNPGTGGRTEAFFGQGTRLTVV.

The CDR3 DNA, read in part, is TGTGCCTGGAGTGGGTTTCCAAGCCCCTACAATGAG. Translated: CAWSGFPSPYNE. The entire CDR3 protein is CAWSGFPSPYNEQFF. The chain carries TRBV30 and TRBJ2-1, with D unclear. The sequence runs out 3 residues before the end of the CDR3; the remainder is reconstructed from the germline J gene. V gave up 1 base and J gave up 2 bases, with 12 bases separating them. Germline CDR1 GTSNPN, CDR2 SVGIG (reference sequence). CDR3 length: 15 residues.

With respect to this clone: Read coverage stops 3 residues before the CDR3 terminus; the germline J gene supplies the remainder. This rearrangement joins TRBV10-1 to TRBJ1-5; TRBD1 matches at 8 bases. V lost 6 bases, J lost 0 bases, and 19 bases stayed unmatched. Germline assignment: CDR1 WNHNN and CDR2 SYGVQD (reference sequence). This CDR3 spans 20 amino acids. The CDR3 loop reads CASSIDRGRIGVNSNQPQHF. The sequenced CDR3 bases are TGCGCCAGCAGCATTGACAGGGGCCGAATAGGAGTCAATAGCAATCAGCCC.

On this clone itself: The read stops 3 residues short of the end of the CDR3; the missing end is completed from the germline J gene. The V and J genes are TRBV7-6 and TRBJ1-5; D is ambiguous. From germline, CDR1 is SGHVS and CDR2 FNYEAQ. The CDR3 is made up of 13 amino acids. Trimming removed 6 bases at V and 4 bases at J, with 10 bases between. CDR3 sequence reads: CASSSARNQPQHF. The covered CDR3 bases are TGTGCCAGCAGTAGCGCGCGTAATCAGCCC.

A remark on this clone: The read ends 3 residues early relative to the CDR3; the germline J gene fills the gap. The rearrangement joins TRBV7-2 to TRBJ1-1; 11 bases align to TRBD1. Looked up from germline, CDR1 is SGHTA and CDR2 is FQGNSA. V gave up 4 bases and J gave up 6 bases; unmatched junction bases: 4. The CDR3 spans 14 residues. The sequenced CDR3 bases are TGTGCCAGCAGCTCAGGACAGGGGGCGGCTGAA. Translated: CASSSGQGAAE. Given in full, the CDR3 is CASSSGQGAAEAFF.

CDR3 loop: CSARINSDFYNEQFF. The covered CDR3 bases are TGCAGTGCTAGGATAAACAGTGATTTTTACAATGAG. The V call is TRBV20-1, the J call TRBJ2-1, with D unclear. The CDR3 end falls 3 residues outside the read, so it is completed with the germline J gene. Germline lookup yields CDR1 DFQATT and CDR2 SNEGSKA (reference sequence). Trimming removed 3 bases from V and 4 bases from J, with 16 bases in between. This CDR3 has 15 amino acids.

CDR3 DNA, as far as it was read: TGTGCCAGTAGCCCAGGGACAGGGAGAACTGAA. This gives the protein CASSPGTGRTE. The CDR3 in its entirety is CASSPGTGRTEAFF. The V gene is TRBV19, the J gene TRBJ1-1; 9 nucleotides match TRBD1. From the germline J gene comes the end of the CDR3, since the read stops 3 residues before it. CDR3 length: 14 residues. CDR1 and CDR2 from the germline V gene are LNHDA and SQIVND (reference sequence). With V trimmed by 6 bases and J by 5 bases, 7 bases remained unmatched.

Concerning this clone itself: The CDR3 extends 3 residues past the end of the read, so its final part is completed from the germline J gene. The chain links TRBV10-3 to TRBJ2-3, with TRBD2 identical over 8 bases. The CDR3 spans 17 residues. V was pared by 4 bases and J by 5 bases, with 14 bases of the junction left unmatched. Germline CDR1 and CDR2: ENHRY and SYGVKD. Incomplete CDR3 DNA: TGTGCCATCAGTGTTCCTAAAGCGGGAGTGATAGGAGATACG. The encoded protein is CAISVPKAGVIGDT. The whole CDR3 protein reads CAISVPKAGVIGDTQYF.

With respect to this clone: The read is 3 residues too short to cover the CDR3 end, so that end is filled in from the germline J gene. The chain links TRBV20-1 to TRBJ1-1, with 7 nucleotides matching TRBD1. The V and J ends lost 5 bases and 6 bases, in that order; junction bases with no gene match: 9. The CDR3 covers 13 residues. Germline V CDR1 and CDR2: DFQATT, SNEGSKA (reference sequence). CDR3 region: CSARDRGRAEAFF. Incomplete CDR3 DNA: TGCAGTGCTCGGGACAGAGGGAGGGCTGAA.